This T cell receptor beta chain was sequenced in a study of blood T cells in healthy people across ages (dated by TCRdb to 2013 to 2016). As for the study more broadly: In model experiments, template switching captured about one uniquely barcoded TCR beta cDNA molecule for every two T cells. To track age-related changes in TCR beta repertoire diversity, the study relied on deep sequencing normalized with unique cDNA molecular identifiers. The donors were split into four age groups: young (average 16 years), middle-aged (39), aged (about 56) and long-lived (approximately 80). To avoid experimental bias, donors of different ages were randomly spread across the sequencing lanes. Using the same blood draw, the study looked at two additional independent replicas of 1 million unique cDNA reads for two donors, one aged 18 to 30 and the other aged 80 or older.

Libraries were built with 5' RACE. Sequencing was performed on an Illumina HiSeq 2500. A second PCR of about 6 to 11 cycles was run with a J-beta primer mix and a sample-barcoded 5' primer. A unique molecular identifier was introduced onto each TCR beta cDNA molecule by a template-switch 5' adaptor carrying 12 random nucleotides. At least 2.5 million CDR3-containing paired-end reads were obtained from each sample. All of the RNA was converted into first-strand cDNA using the Mint cDNA synthesis kit, with a TRBC-specific oligonucleotide serving as the primer. Following uracil-DNA glycosylase treatment, a first 18-cycle PCR with universal primers M1SS and BC2_uni_R was performed on all cDNA. Per the source publication's procedure: Normalization of each sample was performed by random selection of 1 million high-quality reads, each carrying a distinct molecular identifier. Instead of being binned into consensus sequences, reads that shared molecular identifiers were thrown out. MiTCR, with a Q25 quality threshold and the strictest error-elimination algorithm, was used for CDR3 identification, clonotype clustering and error correction. Lower-bound total TCR beta diversity was estimated with a nonparametric unseen species model using Euler transformation. The public reads were reanalyzed by TCRdb: fastp trimming at Q25, MiXCR alignment, in-frame beta chains only. Every distinct CDR3 protein forms one entry, paired with its most common genes and DNA. The V and J calls here are based on TCRdb, not the publication. This sample holds about 1.8 million distinct CDR3 sequences; about 50% were observed only once. In total, the top ten clones hold less than 2.5% of the sample.

The donors were 40 or so Caucasian individuals from Russia, aged 6 to 90 years, who were systemically healthy. Each donor gave 8 to 10 milliliters of peripheral blood, drawn into EDTA-treated Vacutainer tubes. Ficoll-Paque density-gradient centrifugation was used to isolate PBMCs, with at least 6.5 million per sample. Trizol reagent was used to extract total RNA from PBMCs, with at least 6 micrograms per sample. For every donor, an aliquot of PBMCs went through flow cytometry to measure the percentages of naive CD45RAhigh/CD27high T cells. V and J lose 4 bases and 12 bases, and a span of 12 bases separates them. The CDR3, from cysteine to phenylalanine, totals 11 residues. CDR3 DNA only is kept here, 33 bases in frame from base 1. According to the germline V gene, CDR1 reads SNHLY and CDR2 reads FYNNEI. What the study reported, not specific to this receptor: Since profiling was done on bulk unsorted PBMCs, naive and antigen-experienced compartments could not be conclusively compared. Estimates of total diversity from one million sequenced T cells were regarded as lower bounds and underestimates. As age increased, observed TCR beta diversity per million T cells dropped in a roughly linear way, and a significant reduction was already evident by age about 40. The CMV infection status of donors was not known, potentially confounding age-related changes in expanded clonotypes. Compared with the aged group, the long-lived group had more naive CD4+ T cells, fewer expanded clones and increased TCR diversity, suggesting age selection. A strong correlation was found between observed TCR beta diversity and the percentage of naive T cells measured by flow cytometry.

Regarding this clonotype: The antigen this receptor binds is unknown. Within one base of it there is no much larger clone, and no base qualities were kept.

Recombination connected TRBV2 to TRBJ1-2; possibly the D gene is TRBD1, per 5 matching bases. This TCR derives from a woman in her thirties or forties in good health. Sequenced sample: blood. CDR3 reads: CASSVSGLDTF. In nucleotides, the sequence is TGTGCCAGCAGTGTCTCGGGGCTAGACACCTTC.